The TCR beta chain described here comes from a study of naive and memory T cell subsets. This CDR3 is built from 17 residues. V was pared by 3 bases and J by 2 bases, with 19 bases between. Looked up from germline, CDR1 is SGHNT and CDR2 is YYREEE (reference sequence). Amplification of ligated cDNA took four PCR rounds with SP2 and nested alpha and beta constant primers. TCRdb called the UMI-ligation and nested PCR reads again in MiXCR, with one record for every CDR3 protein. The data show 20,000 to 25,000 distinct CDR3 sequences, around 6% seen once. At least ten counts were recorded for this clonotype. Treatment described: skin biopsy from PPD injection site in Mantoux-positive individual. The library had UMIs added by 3' ligation of an oligonucleotide to TCR cDNA.

The origin of this receptor is an adult in good health. The sample consisted of skin, taken from a tuberculin skin test site. The genes are TRBV5-4 and TRBJ2-3; possibly TRBD1 or TRBD2 for D (5 bases each). CDR3 sequence reads: CASSSSMGRGTTDTQYF. The CDR3 DNA reads as TGTGCCAGCAGCTCCTCCATGGGCCGTGGGACCACAGATACGCAGTATTTT.